This TCR beta chain was identified in a study of blood T cell repertoires in COVID-19. Whole-study context: Material from acute and convalescent COVID-19 was sourced from the United States, Italy and Spain. The analysed material was cDNA or gDNA that came from T cells, B-cell-depleted T cells, or PBMCs.

The CDR3 length is 14 residues. Germline V CDR1 and CDR2: SGHAT, FQNNGV. The trim removed 5 bases at V and 6 bases at J, leaving 9 bases unmatched. Original processing methods: Amplification of reference gene primers provided the estimated nucleated cell counts. Assay: immunoSEQ multiplex PCR; the TCRdb copy retains only in-frame clones and omits some. D and trimming were read from the DNA, whereas the V and J calls and clone size are those reported in that table. The table includes about 73,000 clones, around 83% detected once. The sample comprised peripheral blood. The receptor's source is a woman aged 60-75 years with acute or convalescent COVID-19. This chain joins TRBV11-2 and TRBJ2-7; 8 bases are a match to TRBD2. In DNA, the CDR3 is TGTGCCAGCAGCCCCTCCAGCGGGGGCACCGAGCAGTACTTC. This codes for CASSPSSGGTEQYF.